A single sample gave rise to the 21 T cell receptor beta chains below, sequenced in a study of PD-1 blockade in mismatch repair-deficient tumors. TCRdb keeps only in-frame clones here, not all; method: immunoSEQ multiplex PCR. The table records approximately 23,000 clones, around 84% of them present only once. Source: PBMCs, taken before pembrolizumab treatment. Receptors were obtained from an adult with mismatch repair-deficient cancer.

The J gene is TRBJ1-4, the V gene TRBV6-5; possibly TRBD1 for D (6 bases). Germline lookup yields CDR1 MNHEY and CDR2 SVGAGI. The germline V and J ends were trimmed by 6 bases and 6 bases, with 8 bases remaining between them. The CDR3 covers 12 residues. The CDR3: CASSNRDEKLFF. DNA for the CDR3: TGTGCCAGCAGCAACAGGGATGAAAAACTGTTTTTT.

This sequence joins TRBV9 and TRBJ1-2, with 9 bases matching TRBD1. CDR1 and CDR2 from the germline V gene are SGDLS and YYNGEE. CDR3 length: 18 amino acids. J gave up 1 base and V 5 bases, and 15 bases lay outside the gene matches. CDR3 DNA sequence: TGTGCCAGCAGTGCTAACCGGGACAGGGCGGAACATAACTATGGCTACACCTTC. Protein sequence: CASSANRDRAEHNYGYTF.

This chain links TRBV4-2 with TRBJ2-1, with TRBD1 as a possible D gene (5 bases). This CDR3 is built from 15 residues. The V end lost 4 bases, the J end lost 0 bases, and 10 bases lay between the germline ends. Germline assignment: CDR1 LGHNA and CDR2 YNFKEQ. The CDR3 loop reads CASSLDDSSYNEQFF. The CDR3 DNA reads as TGTGCCAGCAGCCTCGACGACAGCTCCTACAATGAGCAGTTCTTC.

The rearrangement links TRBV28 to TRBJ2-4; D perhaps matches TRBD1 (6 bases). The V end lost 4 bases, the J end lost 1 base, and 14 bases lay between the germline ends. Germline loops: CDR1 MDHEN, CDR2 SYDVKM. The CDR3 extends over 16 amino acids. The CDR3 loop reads CASSSTGSLAKNIQYF. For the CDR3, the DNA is TGTGCCAGCAGTTCCACAGGGTCTCTTGCCAAAAACATTCAGTACTTC.

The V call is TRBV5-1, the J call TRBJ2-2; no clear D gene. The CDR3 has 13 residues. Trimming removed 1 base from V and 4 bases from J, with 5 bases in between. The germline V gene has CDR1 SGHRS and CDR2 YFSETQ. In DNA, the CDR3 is TGCGCCAGCAGCTTGCCAGGCACCGGGGAGCTGTTTTTT. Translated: CASSLPGTGELFF.

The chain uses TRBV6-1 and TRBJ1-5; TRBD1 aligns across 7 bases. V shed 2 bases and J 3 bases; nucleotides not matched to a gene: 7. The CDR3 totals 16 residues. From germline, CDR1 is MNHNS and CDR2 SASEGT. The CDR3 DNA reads TGTGCCAGCAGTGAACACCGGGACAGAGTCAATCAGCCCCAGCATTTT. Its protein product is CASSEHRDRVNQPQHF.

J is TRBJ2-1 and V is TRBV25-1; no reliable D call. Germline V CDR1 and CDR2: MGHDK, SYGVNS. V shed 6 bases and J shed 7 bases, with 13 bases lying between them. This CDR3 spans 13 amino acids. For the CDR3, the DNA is TGTGCCAGCAGCGTGAACCCCGGGAATGAGCAGTTCTTC. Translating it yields CASSVNPGNEQFF. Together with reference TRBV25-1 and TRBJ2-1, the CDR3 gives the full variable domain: EADIYQTPRYLVIGTGKKITLECSQTMGHDKMYWYQQDPGMELHLIHYSYGVNSTEKGDLSSESTVSRIRTEHFPLTLESARPSHTSQYLCASSVNPGNEQFFGPGTRLTVL.

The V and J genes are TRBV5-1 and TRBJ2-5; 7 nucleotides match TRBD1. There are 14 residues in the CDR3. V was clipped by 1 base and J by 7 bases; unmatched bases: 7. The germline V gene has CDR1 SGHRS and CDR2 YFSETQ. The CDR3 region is CASSLTTGEVTQYF. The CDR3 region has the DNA TGCGCCAGCAGCTTGACTACAGGGGAAGTGACCCAGTACTTC.

The CDR3 protein is CASSPGGTGREKLFF. The CDR3 DNA sequence: TGTGCCAGCTCACCAGGAGGAACAGGGAGAGAAAAACTGTTTTTT. J is TRBJ1-4 and V is TRBV18; a possible D gene is TRBD1 (6 bases). The germline CDR1 and CDR2 sequences are KGHSH and LQKENI. CDR3 size: 15 residues. V was trimmed by 2 bases and J by 8 bases, leaving 15 bases between them. The entire variable domain, with the rest obtained from reference TRBV18 and TRBJ1-4, is as follows: NAGVMQNPRHLVRRRGQEARLRCSPMKGHSHVYWYRQLPEEGLKFMVYLQKENIIDESGMPKERFSAEFPKEGPSILRIQQVVRGDSAAYFCASSPGGTGREKLFFGSGTQLSVL.

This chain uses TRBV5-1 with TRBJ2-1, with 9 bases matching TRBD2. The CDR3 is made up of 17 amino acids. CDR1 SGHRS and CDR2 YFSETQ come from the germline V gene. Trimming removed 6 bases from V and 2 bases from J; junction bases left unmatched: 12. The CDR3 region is CASIPGGAGGTYNEQFF. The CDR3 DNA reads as TGCGCCAGCATTCCGGGGGGAGCGGGAGGAACCTACAATGAGCAGTTCTTC.

The CDR3 sequence: CASSLGRGETQYF. CDR3 nucleotides: TGTGCCAGCAGTTTGGGGAGGGGAGAGACCCAGTACTTC. The chain combines TRBV27 with TRBJ2-5, with 7 bases lining up with TRBD2. Germline trimming cut 3 bases from V and 4 bases from J; bases unmatched to any gene: 2. CDR1 is MNHEY, CDR2 SMNVEV, per germline (reference sequence). The CDR3 runs 13 residues.

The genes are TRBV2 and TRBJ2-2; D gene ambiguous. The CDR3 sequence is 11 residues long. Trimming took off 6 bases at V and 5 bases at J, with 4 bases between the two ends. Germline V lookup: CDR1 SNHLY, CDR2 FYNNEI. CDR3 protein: CASRSTGELFF. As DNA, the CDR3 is TGTGCCAGCAGGAGTACCGGGGAGCTGTTTTTT.

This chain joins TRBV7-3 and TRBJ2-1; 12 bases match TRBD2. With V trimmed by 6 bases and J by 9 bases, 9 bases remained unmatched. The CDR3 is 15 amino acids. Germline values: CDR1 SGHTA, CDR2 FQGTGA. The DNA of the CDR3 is TGTGCCAGCAGGTCGACTAGCGGGAGATTTGGTGAGCAGTTCTTC. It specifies CASRSTSGRFGEQFF.

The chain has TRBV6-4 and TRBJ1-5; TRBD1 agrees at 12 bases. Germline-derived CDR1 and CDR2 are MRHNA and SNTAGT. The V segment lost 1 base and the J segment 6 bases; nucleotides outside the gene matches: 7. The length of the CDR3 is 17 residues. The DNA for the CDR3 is TGTGCCAGCAGTGACTGGGGGGGACAGGGGGCGGGTCAGCCCCAGCATTTT. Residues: CASSDWGGQGAGQPQHF.

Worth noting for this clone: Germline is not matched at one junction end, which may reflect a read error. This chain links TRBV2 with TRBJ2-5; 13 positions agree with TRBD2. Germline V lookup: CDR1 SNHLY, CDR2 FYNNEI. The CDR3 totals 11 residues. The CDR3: CASSETSGGDF. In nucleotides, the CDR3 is TGTGCCAGCAGCGAAACTAGCGGGGGGGACTTC.

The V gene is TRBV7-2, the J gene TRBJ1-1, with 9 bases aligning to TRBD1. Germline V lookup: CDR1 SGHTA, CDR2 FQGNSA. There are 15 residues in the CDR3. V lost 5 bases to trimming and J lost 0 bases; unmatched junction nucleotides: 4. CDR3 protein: CASSPRTGVNTEAFF. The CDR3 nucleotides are TGTGCCAGCAGCCCTCGGACAGGGGTGAACACTGAAGCTTTCTTT. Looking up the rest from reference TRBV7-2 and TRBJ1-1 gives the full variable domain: GAGVSQSPSNKVTEKGKDVELRCDPISGHTALYWYRQSLGQGLEFLIYFQGNSAPDKSGLPSDRFSAERTGGSVSTLTIQRTQQEDSAVYLCASSPRTGVNTEAFFGQGTRLTVV.

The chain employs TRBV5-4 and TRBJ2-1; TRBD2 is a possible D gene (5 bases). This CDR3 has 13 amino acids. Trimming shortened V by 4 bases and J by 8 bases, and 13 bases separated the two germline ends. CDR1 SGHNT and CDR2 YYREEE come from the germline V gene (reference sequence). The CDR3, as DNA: TGTGCCAGCAGCCCAATGTCCGGGGATGAGCAGTTCTTC. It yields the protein CASSPMSGDEQFF.

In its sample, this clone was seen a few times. The CDR3 coding sequence is TGTGCCAGCAGCCGGGACAGGGTCACTGAAGCTTTCTTT. Protein: CASSRDRVTEAFF. This chain links TRBV28 with TRBJ1-1, with 9 bases matching TRBD1. The germline V gene has CDR1 MDHEN and CDR2 SYDVKM. After removal of 6 bases from V and 4 bases from J, the junction contained 3 bases not matched to a gene. The CDR3 is 13 amino acids. Full variable domain (rest looked up from reference TRBV28 and TRBJ1-1): DVKVTQSSRYLVKRTGEKVFLECVQDMDHENMFWYRQDPGLGLRLIYFSYDVKMKEKGDIPEGYSVSREKKERFSLILESASTNQTSMYLCASSRDRVTEAFFGQGTRLTVV.

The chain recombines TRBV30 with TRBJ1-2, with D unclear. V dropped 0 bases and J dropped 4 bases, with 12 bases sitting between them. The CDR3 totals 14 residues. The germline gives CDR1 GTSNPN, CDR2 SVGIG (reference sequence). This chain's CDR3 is CAWSVLNSFYGYTF. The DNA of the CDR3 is TGTGCCTGGAGTGTACTTAACAGCTTCTATGGCTACACCTTC. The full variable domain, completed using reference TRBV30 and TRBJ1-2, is SQTIHQWPATLVQPVGSPLSLECTVEGTSNPNLYWYRQAAGRGLQLLFYSVGIGQISSEVPQNLSASRPQDRQFILSSKKLLLSDSGFYLCAWSVLNSFYGYTFGSGTRLTVV.

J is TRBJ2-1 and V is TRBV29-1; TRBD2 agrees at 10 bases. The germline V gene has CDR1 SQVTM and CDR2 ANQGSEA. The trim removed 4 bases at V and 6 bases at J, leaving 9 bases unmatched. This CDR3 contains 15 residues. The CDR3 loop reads CSVATPSGSANEQFF. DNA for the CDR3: TGCAGCGTTGCGACTCCTAGCGGGAGTGCCAATGAGCAGTTCTTC.

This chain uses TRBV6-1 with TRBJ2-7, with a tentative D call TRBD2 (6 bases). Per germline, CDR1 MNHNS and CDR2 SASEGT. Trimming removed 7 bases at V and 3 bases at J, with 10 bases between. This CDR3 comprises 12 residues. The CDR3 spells CASKSSVYEQYF. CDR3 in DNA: TGTGCCAGCAAATCTAGCGTCTACGAGCAGTACTTC.